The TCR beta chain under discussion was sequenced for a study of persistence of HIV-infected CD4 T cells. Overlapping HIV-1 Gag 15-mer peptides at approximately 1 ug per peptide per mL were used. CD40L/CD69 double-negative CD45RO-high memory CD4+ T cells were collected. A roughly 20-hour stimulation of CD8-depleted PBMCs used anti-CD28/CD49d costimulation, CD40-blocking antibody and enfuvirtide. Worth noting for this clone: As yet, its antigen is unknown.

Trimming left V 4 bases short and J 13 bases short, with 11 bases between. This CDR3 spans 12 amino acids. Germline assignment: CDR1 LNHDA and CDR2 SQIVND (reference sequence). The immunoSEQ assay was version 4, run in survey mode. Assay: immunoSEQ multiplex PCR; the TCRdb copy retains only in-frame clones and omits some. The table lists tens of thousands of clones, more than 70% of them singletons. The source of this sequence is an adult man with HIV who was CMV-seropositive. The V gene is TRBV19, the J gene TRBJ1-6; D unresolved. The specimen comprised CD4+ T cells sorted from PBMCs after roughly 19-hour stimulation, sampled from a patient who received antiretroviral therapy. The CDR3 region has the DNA TGTGCCAGTAGTACCCTACTGGGGCCCCTCCACTTT. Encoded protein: CASSTLLGPLHF.